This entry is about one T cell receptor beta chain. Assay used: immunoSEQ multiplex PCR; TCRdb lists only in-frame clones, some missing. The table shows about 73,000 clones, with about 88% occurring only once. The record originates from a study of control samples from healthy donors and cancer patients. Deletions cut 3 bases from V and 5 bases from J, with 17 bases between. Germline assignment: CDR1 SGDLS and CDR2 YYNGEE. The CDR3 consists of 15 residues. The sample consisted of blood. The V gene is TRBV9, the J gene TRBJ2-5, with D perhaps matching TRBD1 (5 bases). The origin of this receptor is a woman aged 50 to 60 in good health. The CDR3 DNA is TGTGCCAGCAGCGCAGATGTGGGGCGCGGTGAGACCCAGTACTTC. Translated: CASSADVGRGETQYF.